This T cell receptor (beta chain) was observed in a study of T cells in Graves' hyperthyroidism and ophthalmopathy. V shed 4 bases and J shed 7 bases, with 10 bases lying between them. The CDR3 length is 13 residues. The table lists this clonotype with many counts. RNA transcripts gave rise to amplified TCR beta CDR3 regions. The TCR CDR3 first-round RT-PCR relied on the HTBI primer set. MiXCR, applied by TCRdb to the multiplex PCR reads, yields one record per CDR3 protein. Of approximately 710,000 distinct CDR3 sequences listed, about 18% were seen once; the top ten hold about a sixth. The chain links TRBV12-3 or TRBV12-4 to TRBJ1-4; D uncertain. Sequencing was done on a sample of blood. This TCR was sampled from a man in his fifties or sixties with Graves' hyperthyroidism. For the CDR3, the DNA is TGTGCCAGCAGTTACGGGCACGGTGAAAAACTGTTTTTT. Its protein product is CASSYGHGEKLFF.